Listed here is a single TCR beta chain. A much larger clone is a single base away; this may be a read error. Produced via immunoSEQ multiplex PCR; TCRdb's table is partial and in-frame only. The sample shows more than 600,000 clones, roughly nine tenths of them seen only once. The naive CD8 population came from CD45RO-negative cells selected for CCR7, without terminally differentiated effector memory CD45RA+ cells. Germline V CDR1 and CDR2: SEHNR, FQNEAQ (reference sequence). The CDR3 has 13 amino acids. Trimming removed 2 bases at V and 4 bases at J, with 6 bases between. These data are taken from a study of shared clonotypes between healthy human individuals.

Sequencing was carried out using naive CD8+ T cells sorted from blood. This clonotype originated in a young man in good health. This chain uses TRBV7-9 with TRBJ2-1; possibly TRBD1 for D (6 bases). For the CDR3, the DNA is TGTGCCAGCAGCTTAACAGGGTACAATGAGCAGTTCTTC. It codes for CASSLTGYNEQFF. The variable domain in full, with the rest retrieved from reference TRBV7-9 and TRBJ2-1, is DTGVSQNPRHKITKRGQNVTFRCDPISEHNRLYWYRQTLGQGPEFLTYFQNEAQLEKSRLLSDRFSAERPKGSFSTLEIQRTEQGDSAMYLCASSLTGYNEQFFGPGTRLTVL.